Shown below are 13 T cell receptor beta chains from a single sample sequenced in a study of T-cell memory formation after mild COVID-19. From the 5' RACE reads, TCRdb called clonotypes with MiXCR, one entry per CDR3 protein. Here the sample spans fewer than 400,000 distinct CDR3 sequences, 10% to 15% being singletons. Sequenced: PBMCs or a T cell subset sorted from them (not recorded which). These TCRs come from a man aged 18 to 29 who had mild COVID-19 (a few samples of this study predate the infection). Cell type and time point are not known.

This clonotype was counted only a few times. The chain uses TRBV10-3 and TRBJ2-1; perhaps D is TRBD1 or TRBD2 (5 bases each). Trimming removed 4 bases from V and 0 bases from J, with 10 bases in between. CDR1 is ENHRY and CDR2 is SYGVKD in the germline V gene. This CDR3 comprises 15 residues. The CDR3 loop is CAISGGTSSYNEQFF. In DNA, the CDR3 is TGTGCCATCAGTGGTGGGACGAGCTCCTACAATGAGCAGTTCTTC.

Only a few counts were recorded for this clonotype. The chain is built from TRBV24-1 and TRBJ2-1; D remains unclear. CDR1 and CDR2 (germline): KGHDR, SFDVKD. Trimming cost V 4 bases and J 4 bases, with 4 bases left between them. The CDR3 has 12 amino acids. The CDR3 spells CATSDSYNEQFF. The CDR3 region has the DNA TGTGCCACCAGTGACTCTTACAATGAGCAGTTCTTC.

V is TRBV14 and J is TRBJ1-2; D may be TRBD1 (6 bases). V was pared by 0 bases and J by 11 bases, with 19 bases between. Germline lookup yields CDR1 SGHDN and CDR2 FVKESK. The CDR3 contains 15 residues. DNA for the CDR3: TGTGCCAGCAGCCAAGAGTTCATGGCAGTTCAGGGGTACACCTTC. Amino acids: CASSQEFMAVQGYTF.

The chain joins TRBV7-9 to TRBJ2-1; D is ambiguous. Germline V gives CDR1 SEHNR, CDR2 FQNEAQ (reference sequence). Trimming removed 5 bases at V and 5 bases at J, with 16 bases between. The CDR3 contains 15 residues. CDR3 DNA: TGTGCCAGCAGCGTTCTTGGCGGCGAGGACAATGAGCAGTTCTTC. This codes for CASSVLGGEDNEQFF.

A few counts support this clonotype. The chain has TRBV9 and TRBJ1-1; no definite D call. Germline CDR1 and CDR2: SGDLS and YYNGEE. The length of the CDR3 is 13 residues. Trimming shortened V by 4 bases and J by 6 bases, and 13 bases separated the two germline ends. DNA for the CDR3: TGTGCCAGCAGCCCCCCGCTATTCGCTGAAGCTTTCTTT. This encodes CASSPPLFAEAFF.

There are a few counts of this clonotype. This chain uses TRBV10-2 with TRBJ2-1; D remains unclear. This CDR3 has 10 amino acids. The V end was cut by 2 bases, the J end by 11 bases, with 4 bases between. CDR1 is WSHSY and CDR2 is SAAADI in the germline V gene. The CDR3 here is CASSEGQQFF. CDR3 nucleotide sequence: TGCGCCAGCAGTGAGGGTCAGCAGTTCTTC.

This clonotype showed up many times. The chain has TRBV4-1 and TRBJ2-3, with D uncertain. The length of the CDR3 is 16 residues. Germline V CDR1 and CDR2: MGHRA, YSYEKL. Trimming removed 1 base from V and 2 bases from J, with 13 bases in between. CDR3 sequence (DNA): TGCGCCAGCAGCCAAGGGCTACCCCACTACACAGATACGCAGTATTTT. Protein sequence: CASSQGLPHYTDTQYF.

Many counts were recorded for this clonotype. The chain carries TRBV7-2 and TRBJ1-3; possible D gene TRBD1, 5 bases. This CDR3 spans 15 amino acids. V lost 3 bases and J 2 bases, leaving 11 bases between the germline ends. The V gene's germline CDR1 is SGHTA and CDR2 FQGNSA. The CDR3 protein is CASSFTWGTGNTIYF. CDR3 nucleotides: TGTGCCAGCAGCTTTACCTGGGGGACTGGAAACACCATATATTTT.

This sequence joins TRBV10-2 and TRBJ1-5; D remains unclear. Germline-derived CDR1 and CDR2 are WSHSY and SAAADI. The ends were cut back, 4 bases at V and 7 bases at J, with 14 bases in the middle. There are 14 residues in the CDR3. CDR3 DNA: TGCGCCAGCAGTGGGTCCCCACGGGGACAGCCCCAGCATTTT. Translating it yields CASSGSPRGQPQHF.

Comment on this clonotype: One end of the junction is discordant with germline, which a read error may explain. The chain employs TRBV27 and TRBJ1-1; tentatively, D is TRBD1 (6 bases). The CDR3 totals 19 residues. CDR1 is MNHEY, CDR2 SMNVEV, per germline (reference sequence). Here the CDR3 DNA reads TGTGCCAGCAGGACCTTCGACAGGCGTCGCGCGATTATAGACACCGAAGCTTTCTTT. It yields the protein CASRTFDRRRAIIDTEAFF.

In its sample, this clonotype was seen many times. The rearrangement joins TRBV18 to TRBJ2-2; no definite D call. The CDR3 is 12 amino acids. Germline CDR1 reads KGHSH; CDR2 reads LQKENI. V shed 3 bases and J shed 4 bases, with 3 bases lying between them. The CDR3 sequence is CASSPGTGELFF. The DNA for the CDR3 is TGTGCCAGCTCACCGGGCACCGGGGAGCTGTTTTTT.

The V and J genes are TRBV20-1 and TRBJ2-5; 11 bases are shared with TRBD2. V dropped 3 bases and J dropped 7; count of bases not matched to a gene: 10. This CDR3 spans 15 amino acids. Germline V gives CDR1 DFQATT, CDR2 SNEGSKA (reference sequence). This CDR3 is CSASLSSGGRGTQYF. DNA of the CDR3: TGCAGTGCTAGTCTTTCTAGCGGGGGGCGGGGGACCCAGTACTTC.

This clonotype was observed a few times. The chain uses TRBV4-3 and TRBJ2-2; D may correspond to TRBD1 or TRBD2 (5 bases each). Trimming left V 0 bases short and J 0 bases short, with 17 bases between. The germline V gene has CDR1 LGHNA and CDR2 YSLEER. The CDR3 spans 19 residues. In DNA form, the CDR3 reads TGCGCCAGCAGCCAAGATCCCCCCCCGGGGCAGTCGAACACCGGGGAGCTGTTTTTT. Amino acid sequence: CASSQDPPPGQSNTGELFF.